Here is one T cell receptor beta chain with its context. This record belongs to a study of shared clonotypes between healthy human individuals. Genomic DNA belonging to each subset was distributed in equal measure over several immunoSEQ plates. Libraries were prepared by immunoSEQ multiplex PCR; TCRdb keeps only in-frame clonotypes and omits some of them. The sample holds nearly 600,000 clones; roughly 95% are singletons and the top ten take 0.095% to 0.12%. V was cut by 2 bases and J by 4 bases, with 4 bases left in between. Per germline, CDR1 SGHVS and CDR2 FQNEAQ. The CDR3 consists of 12 residues. Terminally differentiated effector memory CD45RA+ cells were excluded by CCR7 positive selection of CD45RO-negative cells.

The sequence was obtained from a woman in her twenties or thirties in good health. The sample taken for sequencing was naive CD8+ T cells sorted from blood. The chain employs TRBV7-8 and TRBJ2-3, with D unresolved. The CDR3 DNA is TGTGCCAGCAGCTTAAATCCAGATACGCAGTATTTT. This encodes CASSLNPDTQYF.